This T cell receptor (beta chain) was sequenced for a study of T-cell memory formation after mild COVID-19. This clonotype has just a few counts. Its antigen is not identified. Findings of the study overall: Clones shrinking between day 15 and 85 showed a balanced CD4/CD8 split, and those that grew later tilted toward CD4+.

Constant-segment primers and 5'RACE yielded cDNA libraries for TCR alpha and TCR beta, each carrying sample barcodes and UMIs. TCRdb independently ran MiXCR on the 5' RACE reads; one entry per CDR3 protein. The sample records about 350,000 distinct CDR3 sequences, roughly 13% being singletons. CDR1 and CDR2 from the germline V gene are MNHEY and SVGAGI. The CDR3 sequence is 16 residues long. Trimming took off 7 bases at V and 0 bases at J, with 13 bases between the two ends. The receptor was derived from a man younger than 30 who had mild COVID-19 (a few samples of this study predate the infection). Cell type and time point are not known. The sequenced sample was PBMCs or a T cell subset sorted from them (not recorded which). The V gene is TRBV6-5, the J gene TRBJ2-6; D might be TRBD2 (5 bases). The CDR3 region is CASTRGRFSGANVLTF. In nucleotides, the CDR3 is TGTGCCAGCACACGGGGTCGCTTCTCTGGGGCCAACGTCCTGACTTTC.